This T cell receptor (beta chain) was observed in a study of T cell repertoires in cytomegalovirus infection. Study findings and constraints: Cumulative frequency of public TCR beta families picked out carriers of CMV plus the relevant HLA. The study found HLA-C-restricted CMV-specific TCR beta clonotypes dominating the ex vivo response.

This clonotype was seen at least ten times. What it recognizes is unknown. TCRdb processed the reads anew with MiXCR; each CDR3 protein has one entry. The data show approximately 630,000 distinct CDR3 sequences, with 24% seen just once and 7% to 9% held by the top ten. Per the germline V gene, CDR1 is SGHVS and CDR2 is FNYEAQ. The length of the CDR3 is 15 residues. V was pared by 5 bases and J by 1 base, with 15 bases between. The chain joins TRBV7-6 to TRBJ2-7; possibly TRBD1 for D (6 bases). The sample consisted of CD8+ T cells from PBMCs. The TCR comes from a human donor in good health (CMV status not recorded). Some clones in this sample may be carry-over from other donors' samples. CDR3 loop: CASSPTGTRSYEQYF. DNA of the CDR3: TGTGCCAGCAGCCCAACCGGGACAAGGTCCTACGAGCAGTACTTC.